This T cell receptor (beta chain) was retrieved from a study of blood T cell repertoires in COVID-19 (dated by TCRdb to 2020 to 2021). About the study as a whole: Samples covering the acute and convalescent phases of COVID-19 were provided by collaborators in the United States, Italy and Spain. The repertoires were released in a freely available public database meant as a resource for research on the immune response to SARS-CoV-2. The prospective study material was composed of cDNA or gDNA derived from T cells, B-cell-depleted T cells, or PBMCs. The samples were drawn from two sources: the first 160 participants of the ongoing ImmuneRACE study, and 1,000 to 1,500 subjects contributed by 6 global collaborators. Deeply sampled blood TCRbeta repertoires from subjects exposed to, actively infected with, or recovered from COVID-19 were included in the dataset. Where HLA class I and class II types were available, the types were taken from metadata supplied by the sample provider, not from assay-based typing. A de-identified subject ID, COVID-19 status, age in years and sex were almost always included in the sample metadata.

What the work shows at the level of the full study, not this receptor alone: The quantity of clinical and demographic metadata differed by source and by participant and was supplied without curation.

A note on this clone: Which antigen it targets is not known. Nothing much larger sits one base from this clone, and base qualities are not available.

TCRbeta CDR3 regions were amplified from genomic DNA using the immunoSEQ Assay, a bias-controlled multiplex PCR. The source study handled its data this way. The number of nucleated cells in each sample was estimated from the amplification of reference gene primers within the assay. Sequence reads were collapsed and filtered to measure the absolute abundance of every unique TCRbeta CDR3 rearrangement. For each sample, productive Simpson clonality was calculated by taking the square root of Simpson's diversity index across productive rearrangements. Not all clones reach the TCRdb copy of this immuneACCESS table, which keeps in-frame sequences only. Checked studies attribute under half of the gap to unresolved V genes and leave the rest unexplained. That table supplies the V and J calls and clone size; D and trimming were determined from the DNA. For this sample there are 390,000 or so clones; over 75% appear just once. More than 9% of the sample is held by the ten biggest clonotypes.

In Seattle, one collaborating source enrolled patients while the infection was active and tracked those patients longitudinally over the course of disease. Whole blood was collected in K2EDTA tubes by collaborating institutions according to the institutions' own protocols. For TCRbeta analysis, collaborator samples were shipped as frozen whole blood, as isolated PBMCs, or as DNA extracted from either sample type. Specimen: peripheral blood. This TCR came from a woman younger than 45 with COVID-19, enrolled during active disease.

The CDR3 here reads CASSPTRLAGGGYNEQFF. The base sequence is TGTGCCAGCTCACCAACCCGACTAGCGGGAGGTGGATACAATGAGCAGTTCTTC. The chain joins TRBV18 to TRBJ2-1; 13 middle bases align to TRBD2. CDR1 and CDR2 were assigned from the germline V gene as KGHSH and LQKENI. The CDR3, cysteine through phenylalanine, is 18 amino acids long. Only the CDR3 part of the read is kept: 54 bases, read in frame from the first base. Trimming takes 2 bases off V and 4 bases off J; junction bases not matched to a gene: 8.